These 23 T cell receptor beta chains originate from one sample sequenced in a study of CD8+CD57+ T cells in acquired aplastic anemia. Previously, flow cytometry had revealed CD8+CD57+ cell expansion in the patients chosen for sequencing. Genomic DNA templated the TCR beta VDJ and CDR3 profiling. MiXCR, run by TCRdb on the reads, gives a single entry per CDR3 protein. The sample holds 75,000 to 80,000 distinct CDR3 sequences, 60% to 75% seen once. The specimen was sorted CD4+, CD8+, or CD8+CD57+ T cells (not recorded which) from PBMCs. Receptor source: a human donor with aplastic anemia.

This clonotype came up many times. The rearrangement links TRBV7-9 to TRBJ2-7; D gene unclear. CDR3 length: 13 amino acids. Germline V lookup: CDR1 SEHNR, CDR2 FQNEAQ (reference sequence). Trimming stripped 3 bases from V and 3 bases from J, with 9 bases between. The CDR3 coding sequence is TGTGCCAGCAGCTTGGCAGGTCTCTACGAGCAGTACTTC. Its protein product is CASSLAGLYEQYF. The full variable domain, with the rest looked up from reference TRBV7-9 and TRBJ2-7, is DTGVSQNPRHKITKRGQNVTFRCDPISEHNRLYWYRQTLGQGPEFLTYFQNEAQLEKSRLLSDRFSAERPKGSFSTLEIQRTEQGDSAMYLCASSLAGLYEQYFGPGTRLTVT.

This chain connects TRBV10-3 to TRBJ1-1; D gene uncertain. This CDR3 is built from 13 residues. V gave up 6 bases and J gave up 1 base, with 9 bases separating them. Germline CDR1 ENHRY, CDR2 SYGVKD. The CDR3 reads CAISLNPNTEAFF. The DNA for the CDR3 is TGTGCCATCAGCCTGAACCCGAACACTGAAGCTTTCTTT.

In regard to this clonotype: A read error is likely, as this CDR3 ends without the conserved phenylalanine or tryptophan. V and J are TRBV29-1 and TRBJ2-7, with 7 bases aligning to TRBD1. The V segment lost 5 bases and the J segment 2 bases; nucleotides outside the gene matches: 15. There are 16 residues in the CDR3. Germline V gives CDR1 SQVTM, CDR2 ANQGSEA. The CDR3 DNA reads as TGCAGCGTTTATCTCGCGGCCAGACAGGGAACCTACGAGCAGTACTCC. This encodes CSVYLAARQGTYEQYS.

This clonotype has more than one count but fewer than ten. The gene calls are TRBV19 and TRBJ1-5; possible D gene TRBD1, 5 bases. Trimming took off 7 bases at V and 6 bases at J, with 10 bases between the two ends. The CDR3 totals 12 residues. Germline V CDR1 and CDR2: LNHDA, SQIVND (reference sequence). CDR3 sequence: CASNQGAQPQHF. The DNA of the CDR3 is TGTGCCAGTAACCAGGGTGCTCAGCCCCAGCATTTT.

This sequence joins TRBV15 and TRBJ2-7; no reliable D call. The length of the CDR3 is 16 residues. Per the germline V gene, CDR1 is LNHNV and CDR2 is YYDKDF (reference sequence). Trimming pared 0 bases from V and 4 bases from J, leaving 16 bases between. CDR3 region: CATSRDYSGTRYEQYF. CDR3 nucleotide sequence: TGTGCCACCAGCAGAGATTATTCGGGTACCCGTTACGAGCAGTACTTC.

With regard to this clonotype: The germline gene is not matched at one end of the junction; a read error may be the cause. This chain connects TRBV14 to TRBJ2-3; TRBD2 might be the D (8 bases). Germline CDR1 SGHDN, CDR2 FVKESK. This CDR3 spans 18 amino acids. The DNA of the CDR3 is TGCGCCAGCAGGGGGGGTGCGGGGGGCACCGTCCGCACAGATACGCAGTATTTT. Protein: CASRGGAGGTVRTDTQYF.

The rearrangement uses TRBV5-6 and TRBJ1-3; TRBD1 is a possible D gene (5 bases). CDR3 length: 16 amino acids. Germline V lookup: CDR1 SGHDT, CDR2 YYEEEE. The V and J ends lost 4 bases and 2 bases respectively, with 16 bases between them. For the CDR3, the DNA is TGTGCCAGCAGCGGGGACCGCGTTCGAGCTGGAAACACCATATATTTT. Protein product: CASSGDRVRAGNTIYF.

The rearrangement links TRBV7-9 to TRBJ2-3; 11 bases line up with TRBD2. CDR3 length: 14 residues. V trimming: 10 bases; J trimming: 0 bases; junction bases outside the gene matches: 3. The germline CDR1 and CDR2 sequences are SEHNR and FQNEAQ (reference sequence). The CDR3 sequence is CANGTSGSTDTQYF. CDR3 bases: TGTGCCAATGGGACTAGCGGTAGCACAGATACGCAGTATTTT. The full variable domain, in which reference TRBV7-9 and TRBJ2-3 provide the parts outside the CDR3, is DTGVSQNPRHKITKRGQNVTFRCDPISEHNRLYWYRQTLGQGPEFLTYFQNEAQLEKSRLLSDRFSAERPKGSFSTLEIQRTEQGDSAMYLCANGTSGSTDTQYFGPGTRLTVL.

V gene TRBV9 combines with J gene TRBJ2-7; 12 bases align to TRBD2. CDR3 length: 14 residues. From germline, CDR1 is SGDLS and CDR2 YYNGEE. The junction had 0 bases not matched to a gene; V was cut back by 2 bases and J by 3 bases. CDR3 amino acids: CASSVTSGGYEQYF. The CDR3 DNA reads TGTGCCAGCAGCGTGACTAGCGGGGGCTACGAGCAGTACTTC.

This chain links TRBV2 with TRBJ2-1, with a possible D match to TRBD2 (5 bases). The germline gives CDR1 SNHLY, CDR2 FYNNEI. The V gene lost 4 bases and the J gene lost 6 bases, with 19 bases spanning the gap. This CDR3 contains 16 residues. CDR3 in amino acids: CASSGRTRPPFNEQFF. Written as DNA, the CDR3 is TGTGCCAGCAGTGGACGGACTCGCCCCCCGTTCAATGAGCAGTTCTTC.

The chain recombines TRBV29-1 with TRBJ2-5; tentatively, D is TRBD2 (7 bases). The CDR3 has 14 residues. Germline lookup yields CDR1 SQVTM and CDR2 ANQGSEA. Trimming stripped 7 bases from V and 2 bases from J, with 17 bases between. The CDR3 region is CSAGGGGEQETQYF. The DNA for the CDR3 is TGCAGCGCCGGGGGCGGGGGAGAACAAGAGACCCAGTACTTC.

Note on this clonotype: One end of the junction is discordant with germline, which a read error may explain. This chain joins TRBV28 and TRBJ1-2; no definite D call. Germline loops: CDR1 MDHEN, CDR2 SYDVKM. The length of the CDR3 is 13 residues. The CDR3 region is CASQLGVVRGYTF. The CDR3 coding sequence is TGTGCCAGCCAATTGGGTGTTGTCCGTGGCTACACTTTC.

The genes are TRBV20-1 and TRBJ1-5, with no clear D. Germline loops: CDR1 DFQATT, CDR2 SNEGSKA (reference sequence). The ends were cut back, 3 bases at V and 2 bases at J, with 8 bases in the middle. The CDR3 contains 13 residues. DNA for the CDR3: TGCAGTGCTAGTAAGGATGGCAATCAGCCCCAGCATTTT. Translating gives CSASKDGNQPQHF.

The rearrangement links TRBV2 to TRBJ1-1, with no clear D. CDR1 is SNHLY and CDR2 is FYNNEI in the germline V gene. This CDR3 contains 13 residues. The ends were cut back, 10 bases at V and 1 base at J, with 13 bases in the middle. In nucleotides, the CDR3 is TGTGCCACCTGTTTTTCTACGAACACTGAAGCTTTCTTT. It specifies CATCFSTNTEAFF.

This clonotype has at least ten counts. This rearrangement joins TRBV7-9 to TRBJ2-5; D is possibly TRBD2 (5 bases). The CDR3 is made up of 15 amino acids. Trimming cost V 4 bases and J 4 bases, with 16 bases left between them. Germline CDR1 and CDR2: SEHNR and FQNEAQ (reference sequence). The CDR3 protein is CASSSGGSGIETQYF. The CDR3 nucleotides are TGTGCCAGCAGCTCCGGTGGCAGCGGAATAGAGACCCAGTACTTC.

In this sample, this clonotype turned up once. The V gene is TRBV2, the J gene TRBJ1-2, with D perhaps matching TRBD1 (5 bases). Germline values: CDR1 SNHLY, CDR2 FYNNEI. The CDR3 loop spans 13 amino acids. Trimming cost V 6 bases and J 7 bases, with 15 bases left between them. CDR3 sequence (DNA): TGTGCCAGCAGCTTACGGGCGGGGGGTGGCTACACCTTC. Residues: CASSLRAGGGYTF.

The CDR3 DNA sequence: TGTGCCAGCAGTGGTATGGGACTAGCGCCAGGAAGGGATACGCAGTATTTT. Its protein is CASSGMGLAPGRDTQYF. V and J are TRBV2 and TRBJ2-3, with 10 bases identical to TRBD2. The CDR3 is made up of 17 amino acids. Germline values: CDR1 SNHLY, CDR2 FYNNEI. V lost 4 bases to trimming and J lost 6 bases; unmatched junction nucleotides: 13.

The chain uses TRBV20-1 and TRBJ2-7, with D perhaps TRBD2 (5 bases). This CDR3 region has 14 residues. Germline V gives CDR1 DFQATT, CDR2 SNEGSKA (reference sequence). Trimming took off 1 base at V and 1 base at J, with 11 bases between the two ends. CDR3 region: CSARVGSASYEQYV. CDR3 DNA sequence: TGCAGTGCTAGAGTGGGTAGCGCGTCCTACGAGCAGTACGTC.

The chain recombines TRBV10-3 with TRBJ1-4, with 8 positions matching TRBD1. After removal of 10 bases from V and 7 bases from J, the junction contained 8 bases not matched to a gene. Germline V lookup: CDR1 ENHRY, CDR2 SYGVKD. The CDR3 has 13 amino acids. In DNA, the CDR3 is TGTGCCAGCCGGGACAGGCCTAGTGAAAAACTGTTTTTT. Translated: CASRDRPSEKLFF.

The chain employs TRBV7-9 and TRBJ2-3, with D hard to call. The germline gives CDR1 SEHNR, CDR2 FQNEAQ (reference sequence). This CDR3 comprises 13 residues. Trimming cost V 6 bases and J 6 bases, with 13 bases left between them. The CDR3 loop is CASSWDVRDTQYF. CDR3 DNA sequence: TGTGCCAGCAGTTGGGATGTGAGGGATACGCAGTATTTT.

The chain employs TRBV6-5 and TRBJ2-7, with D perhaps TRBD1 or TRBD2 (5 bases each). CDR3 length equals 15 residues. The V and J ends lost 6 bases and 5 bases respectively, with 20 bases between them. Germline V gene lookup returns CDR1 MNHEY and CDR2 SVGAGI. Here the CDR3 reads CASSYSLDRGHEQYF. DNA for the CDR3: TGTGCCAGCAGCTATTCTTTAGACCGGGGCCACGAGCAGTACTTC.

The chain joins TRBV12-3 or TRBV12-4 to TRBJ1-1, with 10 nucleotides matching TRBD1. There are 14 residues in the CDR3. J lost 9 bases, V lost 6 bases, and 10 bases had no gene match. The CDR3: CASSLVGTGDKAFF. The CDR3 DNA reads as TGTGCCAGCAGCTTGGTAGGGACAGGGGATAAAGCTTTCTTT.

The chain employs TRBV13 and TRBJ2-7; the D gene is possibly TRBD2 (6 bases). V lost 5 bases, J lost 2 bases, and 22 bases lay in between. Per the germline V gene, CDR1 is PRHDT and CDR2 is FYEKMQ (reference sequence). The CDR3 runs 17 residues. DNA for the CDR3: TGTGCCAGCAGCCCAGGTGCGGGCGGGACGGGAACCTACGAGCAGTACTTC. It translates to CASSPGAGGTGTYEQYF. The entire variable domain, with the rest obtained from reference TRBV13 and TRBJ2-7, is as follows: AAGVIQSPRHLIKEKRETATLKCYPIPRHDTVYWYQQGPGQDPQFLISFYEKMQSDKGSIPDRFSAQQFSDYHSELNMSSLELGDSALYFCASSPGAGGTGTYEQYFGPGTRLTVT.